A selection of T cell receptor beta chains follows, all from one sample in a study of blood T cell repertoires in COVID-19. Some clones are missing from TCRdb's copy, which holds only in-frame ones; the method was immunoSEQ multiplex PCR. The data show 100,000 to 150,000 clones, around 78% seen once. Source material: peripheral blood. The source of these receptors is a man aged 70 or older with acute or convalescent COVID-19. Both conserved end residues are part of each CDR3.

J,V,CDR3
TRBJ1-6,TRBV7-8,CASSPLSNSPLHF
TRBJ1-2,TRBV11-3,CASSLGSLTDPANYGYTF
TRBJ1-1,TRBV5-1,CASSLGQTNTEAFF
TRBJ2-6,TRBV18,CASSPLPVTGANVLTF
TRBJ2-3,TRBV4-1,CASSQTGTGGATDTQYF
TRBJ1-2,TRBV7-2,CASSPRQGARYYGYTF
TRBJ1-5,TRBV5-1,CASSLGPASGQASNQPQHF
TRBJ1-4,TRBV5-1,CASSLSPPTNEKLFF
TRBJ1-3,TRBV10-3,CAIFTGASGNTIYF
TRBJ1-2,TRBV5-1,CASSALQGDGGYTF
TRBJ1-1,TRBV18,CASSPQNLNTEAFF
TRBJ1-1,TRBV12-3/TRBV12-4,CASRQGWDTEAFF
TRBJ2-7,TRBV6-1,CASSEGVDFYEQYF
TRBJ1-5,TRBV10-3,CAISEQAAGAGQPQHF
TRBJ1-1,TRBV7-8,CASGRWEREAFF
TRBJ2-6,TRBV13,CASSRGQGGANVLTF
TRBJ2-1,TRBV5-4,CASSLVGTGFRSSYNEQFF
TRBJ2-2,TRBV18,CASSRAKDYTLTGELFF
TRBJ1-5,TRBV7-2,CASSFTGEVEPQHF
TRBJ1-1,TRBV18,CASSPDRVGTEAFF
TRBJ2-1,TRBV5-5,CASNTGQGYNEQFF
TRBJ2-1,TRBV5-4,CASSLVLGQGGNEQFF
TRBJ2-1,TRBV6-2/TRBV6-3,CASSYGLAGDNEQFF